The T cell receptor beta chain described here comes from a study of blood T cell repertoires in COVID-19. The wider study: T cells, B-cell-depleted T cells, or PBMCs provided the cDNA or gDNA that served as material.

After removal of 8 bases from V and 7 bases from J, the junction contained 9 bases not matched to a gene. Germline CDR1 reads SGHTA; CDR2 reads FQGNSA. This CDR3 is built from 13 residues. In the original workflow: Estimation of nucleated cell counts was performed using reference gene primer amplification. Assay: immunoSEQ multiplex PCR; the TCRdb copy retains only in-frame clones and omits some. V and J calls and clone size follow that table, whereas D and trimming were derived from the DNA. The sample lists over 250,000 clones; 88% were seen once. J is TRBJ2-5 and V is TRBV7-2; the match to TRBD1 covers 8 bases. This receptor was identified in a woman aged 40 to 49 who had recovered from COVID-19. Sequencing was performed on peripheral blood. The CDR3 is CASQGARGVTQYF. The CDR3 DNA reads as TGTGCCAGCCAGGGGGCCAGGGGAGTGACCCAGTACTTC.